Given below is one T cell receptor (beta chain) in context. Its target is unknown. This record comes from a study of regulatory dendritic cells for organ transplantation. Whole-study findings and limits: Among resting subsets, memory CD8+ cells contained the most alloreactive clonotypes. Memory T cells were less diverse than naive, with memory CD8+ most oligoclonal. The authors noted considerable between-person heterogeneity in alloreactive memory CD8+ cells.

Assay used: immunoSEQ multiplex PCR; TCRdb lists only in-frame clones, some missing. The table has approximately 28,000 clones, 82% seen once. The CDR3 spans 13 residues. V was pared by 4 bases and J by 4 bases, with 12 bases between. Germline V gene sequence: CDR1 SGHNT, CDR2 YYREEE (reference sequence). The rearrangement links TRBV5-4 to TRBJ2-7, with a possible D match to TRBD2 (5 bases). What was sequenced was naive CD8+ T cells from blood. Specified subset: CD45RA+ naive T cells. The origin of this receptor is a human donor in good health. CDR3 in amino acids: CASSPGRGYEQYF. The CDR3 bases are TGTGCCAGCAGCCCGGGGAGAGGATACGAGCAGTACTTC.